This T cell receptor (beta chain) stems from a study of T cells after yellow fever vaccination. Study-level findings and limits: Post-booster repertoires contained most primary-vaccination clones again (96% CD4, roughly 91% CD8). The CD4 and CD8 compartments had a small share of their clonotypes in common. A faster peak, day 5 versus 15, was reached by the weaker secondary response.

Synthesis of TCR cDNA relied on 5'RACE template switching, which attached a universal primer site and UMIs. MiXCR, run by TCRdb on the 5' RACE reads, gives a single entry per CDR3 protein. This table holds approximately 550,000 distinct CDR3 sequences, 15% to 20% found once. There are a few counts of this clonotype. Antigen specificity is unknown. Source: PBMCs, taken 15 days after the yellow fever booster vaccination. This sequence was found in a man aged 30 to 39 who received the YFV17D yellow fever vaccine.

This CDR3 reads CSVEVSYEQYF. The CDR3 nucleotides read TGCAGCGTTGAGGTGTCCTACGAGCAGTACTTC. This chain joins TRBV29-1 and TRBJ2-7, with D uncertain. CDR1 and CDR2 from the germline V gene are SQVTM and ANQGSEA. The CDR3 covers 11 residues. Trimming stripped 3 bases from V and 1 base from J, with 4 bases between.